This record covers a single T cell receptor (beta chain). What it binds is unknown. The sample comes from a study of cytomegalovirus exposure and HLA in healthy donors. Regarding the study as a whole: In a later analysis, at a false discovery rate of 0.05, under 20,000 TCR beta sequences were associated with HLA alleles. Altogether, about 160 TCR beta chains were recorded as cytomegalovirus-associated. Analyses of presence and absence presupposed an approximately uniform sequencing depth across donors.

Use of 60 Vbeta and 13 Jbeta primers characterized the PCR. Libraries were prepared by immunoSEQ multiplex PCR; TCRdb keeps only in-frame clonotypes and omits some of them. The sample comprises some 120,000 clones, nearly 80% of which are singletons, and roughly 5.9% rests with the top ten. The TCR originated in a woman in her thirties or forties in good health and CMV-seronegative. Sequencing was carried out using PBMCs.

CDR3 nucleotides: TGTGCCACCAGCAGAGATTTTTCGAGTCTCGACAATGAGCAGTTCTTC. This sequence encodes CATSRDFSSLDNEQFF. This chain joins TRBV15 and TRBJ2-1; D is unresolved. Per germline, CDR1 LNHNV and CDR2 YYDKDF (reference sequence). The CDR3 sequence is 16 residues long. V lost 0 bases, J lost 5 bases, and 14 bases lay in between.